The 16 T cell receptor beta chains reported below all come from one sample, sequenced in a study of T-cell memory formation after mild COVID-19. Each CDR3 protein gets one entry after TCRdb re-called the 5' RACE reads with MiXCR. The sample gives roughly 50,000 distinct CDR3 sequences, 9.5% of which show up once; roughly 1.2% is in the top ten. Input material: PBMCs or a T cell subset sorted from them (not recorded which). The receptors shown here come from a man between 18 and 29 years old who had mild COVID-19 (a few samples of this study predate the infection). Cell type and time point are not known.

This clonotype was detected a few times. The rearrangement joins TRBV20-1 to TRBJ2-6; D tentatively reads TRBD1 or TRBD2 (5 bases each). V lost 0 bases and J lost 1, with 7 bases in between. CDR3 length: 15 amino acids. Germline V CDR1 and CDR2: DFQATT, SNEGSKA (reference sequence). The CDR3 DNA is TGCAGTGCTAGAGATGGGGGTTCTGGGGCCAACGTCCTGACTTTC. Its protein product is CSARDGGSGANVLTF.

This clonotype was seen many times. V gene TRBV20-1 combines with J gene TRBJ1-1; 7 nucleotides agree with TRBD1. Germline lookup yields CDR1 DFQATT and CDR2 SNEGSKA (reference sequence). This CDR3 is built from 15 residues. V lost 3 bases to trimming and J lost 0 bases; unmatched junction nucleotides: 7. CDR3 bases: TGCAGTGCTAGCCGGACAGGCGCCATGAACACTGAAGCTTTCTTT. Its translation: CSASRTGAMNTEAFF.

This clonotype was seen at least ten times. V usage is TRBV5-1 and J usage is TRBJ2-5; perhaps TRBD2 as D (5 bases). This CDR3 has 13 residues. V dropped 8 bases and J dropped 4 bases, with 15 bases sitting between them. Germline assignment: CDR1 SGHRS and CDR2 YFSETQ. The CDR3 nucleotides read TGCGCCAGTCAAATGCTCGGAGGAGAGACCCAGTACTTC. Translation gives CASQMLGGETQYF.

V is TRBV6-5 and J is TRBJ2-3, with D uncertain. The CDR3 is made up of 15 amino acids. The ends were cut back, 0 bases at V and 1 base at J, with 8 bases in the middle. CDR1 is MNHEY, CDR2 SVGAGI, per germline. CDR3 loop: CASSYSVLGTDTQYF. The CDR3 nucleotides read TGTGCCAGCAGTTACTCGGTGCTGGGCACAGATACGCAGTATTTT.

CDR3 nucleotide sequence: TGTGCCAGCAGCTACCAGGGAGGGGAGACCCAGTACTTC. It encodes CASSYQGGETQYF. This chain uses TRBV7-2 with TRBJ2-5, with 7 bases aligning to TRBD2. Germline CDR1 and CDR2: SGHTA and FQGNSA. The CDR3 length is 13 residues. V lost 4 bases and J lost 5; bases outside the gene matches: 4.

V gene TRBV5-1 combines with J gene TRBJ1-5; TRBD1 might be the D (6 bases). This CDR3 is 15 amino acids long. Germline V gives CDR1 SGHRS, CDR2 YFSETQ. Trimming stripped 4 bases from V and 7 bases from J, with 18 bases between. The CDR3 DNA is TGCGCCAGCAGCGAACAGGGACATTTAGGACAGCCCCAGCATTTT. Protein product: CASSEQGHLGQPQHF.

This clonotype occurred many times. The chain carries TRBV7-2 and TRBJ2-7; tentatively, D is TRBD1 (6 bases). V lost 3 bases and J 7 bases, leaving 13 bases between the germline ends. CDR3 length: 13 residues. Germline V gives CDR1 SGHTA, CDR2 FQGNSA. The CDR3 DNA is TGTGCCAGCAGCTTGACAGGACCTCGGGAGCAGTACTTC. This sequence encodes CASSLTGPREQYF.

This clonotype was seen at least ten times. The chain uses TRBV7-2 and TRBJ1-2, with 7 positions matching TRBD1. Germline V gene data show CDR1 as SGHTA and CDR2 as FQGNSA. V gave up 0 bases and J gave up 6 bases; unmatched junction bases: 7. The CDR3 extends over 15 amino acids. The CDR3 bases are TGTGCCAGCAGCTTAGCGCTTTGGGACAGCCATGGCTACACCTTC. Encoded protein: CASSLALWDSHGYTF.

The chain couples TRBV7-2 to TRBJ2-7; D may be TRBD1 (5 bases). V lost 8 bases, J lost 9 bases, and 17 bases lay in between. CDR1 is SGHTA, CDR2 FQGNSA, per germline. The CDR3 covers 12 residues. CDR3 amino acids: CASGPYSGAQYF. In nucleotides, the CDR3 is TGTGCCAGCGGACCCTATAGTGGGGCGCAGTACTTC.

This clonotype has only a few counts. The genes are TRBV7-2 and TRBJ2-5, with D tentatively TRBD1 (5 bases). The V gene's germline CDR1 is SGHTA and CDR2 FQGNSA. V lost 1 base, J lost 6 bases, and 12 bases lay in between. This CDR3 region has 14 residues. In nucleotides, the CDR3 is TGTGCCAGCAGCTTAGGTGGCAGGGCGAAGACCCAGTACTTC. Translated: CASSLGGRAKTQYF. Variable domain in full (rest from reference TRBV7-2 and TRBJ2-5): GAGVSQSPSNKVTEKGKDVELRCDPISGHTALYWYRQSLGQGLEFLIYFQGNSAPDKSGLPSDRFSAERTGGSVSTLTIQRTQQEDSAVYLCASSLGGRAKTQYFGPGTRLLVL.

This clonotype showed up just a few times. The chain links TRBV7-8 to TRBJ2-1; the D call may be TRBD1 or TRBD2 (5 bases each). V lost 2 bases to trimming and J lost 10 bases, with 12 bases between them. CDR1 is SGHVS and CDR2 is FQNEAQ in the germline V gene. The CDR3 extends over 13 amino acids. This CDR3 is CASSLNRDLEQFF. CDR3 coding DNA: TGTGCCAGCAGCTTAAATCGGGACCTGGAGCAGTTCTTC.

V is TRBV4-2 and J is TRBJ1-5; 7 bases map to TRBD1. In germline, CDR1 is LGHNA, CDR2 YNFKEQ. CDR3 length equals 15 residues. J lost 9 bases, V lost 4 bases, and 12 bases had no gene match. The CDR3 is CASSRGQATKGPQHF. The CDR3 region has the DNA TGTGCCAGCAGCCGAGGACAGGCTACAAAGGGGCCCCAGCATTTT.

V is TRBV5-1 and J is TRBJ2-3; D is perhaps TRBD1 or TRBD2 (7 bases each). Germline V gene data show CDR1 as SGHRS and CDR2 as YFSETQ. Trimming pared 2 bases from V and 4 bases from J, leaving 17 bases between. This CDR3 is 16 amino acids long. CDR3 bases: TGCGCCAGCAGCTTATCTCAGGGGGGGGGCCCAGATACGCAGTATTTT. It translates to CASSLSQGGGPDTQYF.

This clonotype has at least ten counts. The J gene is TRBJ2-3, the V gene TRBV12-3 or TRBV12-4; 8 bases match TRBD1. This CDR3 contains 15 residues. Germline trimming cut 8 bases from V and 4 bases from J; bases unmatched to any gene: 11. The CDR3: CASGMDRVRADTQYF. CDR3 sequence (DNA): TGTGCCAGCGGGATGGACAGGGTGAGGGCAGATACGCAGTATTTT.

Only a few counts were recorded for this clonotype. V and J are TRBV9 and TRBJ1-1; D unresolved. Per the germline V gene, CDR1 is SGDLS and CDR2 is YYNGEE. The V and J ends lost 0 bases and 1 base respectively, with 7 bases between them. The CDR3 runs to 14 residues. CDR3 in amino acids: CASSVEVRNTEAFF. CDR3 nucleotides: TGTGCCAGCAGCGTAGAGGTCAGGAACACTGAAGCTTTCTTT.

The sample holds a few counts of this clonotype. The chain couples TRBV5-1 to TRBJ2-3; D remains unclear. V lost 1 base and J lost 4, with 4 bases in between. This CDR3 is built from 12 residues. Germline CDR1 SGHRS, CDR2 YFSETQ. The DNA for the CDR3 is TGCGCCAGCAGCTTGTCCGCAGATACGCAGTATTTT. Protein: CASSLSADTQYF.